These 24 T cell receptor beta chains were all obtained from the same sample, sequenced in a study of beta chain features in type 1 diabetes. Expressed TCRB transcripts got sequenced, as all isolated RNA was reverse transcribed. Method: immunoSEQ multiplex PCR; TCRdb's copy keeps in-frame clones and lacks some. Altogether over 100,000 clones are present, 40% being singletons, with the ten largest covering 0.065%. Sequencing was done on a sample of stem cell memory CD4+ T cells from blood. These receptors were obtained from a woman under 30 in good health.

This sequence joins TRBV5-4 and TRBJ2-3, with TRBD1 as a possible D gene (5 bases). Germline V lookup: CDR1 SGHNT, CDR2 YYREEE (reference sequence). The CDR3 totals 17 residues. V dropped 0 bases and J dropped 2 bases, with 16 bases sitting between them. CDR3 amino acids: CASSLVWAGLDTDTQYF. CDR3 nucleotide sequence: TGTGCCAGCAGCTTGGTCTGGGCAGGGCTGGACACAGATACGCAGTATTTT.

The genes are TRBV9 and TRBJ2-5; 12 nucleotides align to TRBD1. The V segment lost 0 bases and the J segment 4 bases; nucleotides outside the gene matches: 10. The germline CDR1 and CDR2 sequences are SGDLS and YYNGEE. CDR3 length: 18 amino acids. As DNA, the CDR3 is TGTGCCAGCAGCGTAGGATTACGGGACAGGGGGCGCCGAGAGACCCAGTACTTC. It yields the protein CASSVGLRDRGRRETQYF.

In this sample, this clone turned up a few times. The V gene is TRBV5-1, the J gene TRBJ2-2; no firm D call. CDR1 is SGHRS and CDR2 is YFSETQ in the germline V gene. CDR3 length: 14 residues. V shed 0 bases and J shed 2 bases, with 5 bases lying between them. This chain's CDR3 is CASSLGGNTGELFF. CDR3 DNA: TGCGCCAGCAGCTTGGGAGGAAACACCGGGGAGCTGTTTTTT.

In DNA form, the CDR3 reads TGTGCCAGCAGCCCCGGGACAGGGGGTTCGAATGAGCAGTTCTTC. It codes for CASSPGTGGSNEQFF. The V call is TRBV6-1, the J call TRBJ2-1; TRBD1 matches at 11 bases. Germline V gene sequence: CDR1 MNHNS, CDR2 SASEGT. V gave up 6 bases and J gave up 7 bases; unmatched junction bases: 8. The CDR3 is made up of 15 amino acids.

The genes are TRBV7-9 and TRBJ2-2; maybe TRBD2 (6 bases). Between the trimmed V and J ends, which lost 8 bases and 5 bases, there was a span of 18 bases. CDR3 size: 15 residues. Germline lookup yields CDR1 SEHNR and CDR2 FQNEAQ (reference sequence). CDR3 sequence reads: CASAPGRTATGELFF. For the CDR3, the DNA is TGTGCCAGCGCGCCTGGGAGGACCGCGACCGGGGAGCTGTTTTTT.

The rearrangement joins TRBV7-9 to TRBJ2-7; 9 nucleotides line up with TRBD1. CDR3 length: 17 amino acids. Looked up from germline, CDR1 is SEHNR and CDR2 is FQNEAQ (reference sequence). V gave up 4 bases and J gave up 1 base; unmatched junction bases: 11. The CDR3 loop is CASSYGTGFFQSYEQYF. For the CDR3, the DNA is TGTGCCAGCAGCTACGGGACAGGGTTTTTTCAATCCTACGAGCAGTACTTC. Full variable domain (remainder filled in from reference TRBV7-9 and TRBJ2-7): DTGVSQNPRHKITKRGQNVTFRCDPISEHNRLYWYRQTLGQGPEFLTYFQNEAQLEKSRLLSDRFSAERPKGSFSTLEIQRTEQGDSAMYLCASSYGTGFFQSYEQYFGPGTRLTVT.

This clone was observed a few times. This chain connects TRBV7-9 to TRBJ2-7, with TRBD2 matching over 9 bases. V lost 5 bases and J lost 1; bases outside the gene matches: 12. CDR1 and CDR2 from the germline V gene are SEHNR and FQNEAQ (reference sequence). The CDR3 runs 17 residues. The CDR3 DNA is TGTGCCAGCAGCAACCAATTACTAGCGGGCTCTTCCTACGAGCAGTACTTC. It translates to CASSNQLLAGSSYEQYF.

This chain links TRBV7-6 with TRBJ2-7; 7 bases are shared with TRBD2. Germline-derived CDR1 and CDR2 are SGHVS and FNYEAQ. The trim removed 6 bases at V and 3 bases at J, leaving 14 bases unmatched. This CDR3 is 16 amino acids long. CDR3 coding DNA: TGTGCCAGCAGTTCCCCTTCTAGCGGAGGGGTCTACGAGCAGTACTTC. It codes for CASSSPSSGGVYEQYF.

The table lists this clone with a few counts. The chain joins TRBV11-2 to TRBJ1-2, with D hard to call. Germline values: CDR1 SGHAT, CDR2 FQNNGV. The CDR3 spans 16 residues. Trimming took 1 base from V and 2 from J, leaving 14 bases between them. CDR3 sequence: CASSLGPGSGNYGYTF. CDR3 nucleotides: TGTGCCAGCAGCTTAGGCCCAGGCTCGGGGAACTATGGCTACACCTTC.

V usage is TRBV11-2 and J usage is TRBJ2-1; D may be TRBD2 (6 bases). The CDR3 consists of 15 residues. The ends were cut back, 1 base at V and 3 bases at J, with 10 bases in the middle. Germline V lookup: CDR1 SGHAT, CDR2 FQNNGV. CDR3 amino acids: CASSLVSGYYNEQFF. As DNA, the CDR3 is TGTGCCAGCAGCTTAGTTAGCGGCTACTACAATGAGCAGTTCTTC.

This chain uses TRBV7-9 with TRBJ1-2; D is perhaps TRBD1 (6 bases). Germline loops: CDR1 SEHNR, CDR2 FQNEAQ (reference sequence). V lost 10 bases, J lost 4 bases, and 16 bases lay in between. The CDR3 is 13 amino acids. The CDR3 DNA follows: TGTGCCACCTCTCCGGGGGGCATCTATGGCTACACCTTC. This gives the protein CATSPGGIYGYTF.

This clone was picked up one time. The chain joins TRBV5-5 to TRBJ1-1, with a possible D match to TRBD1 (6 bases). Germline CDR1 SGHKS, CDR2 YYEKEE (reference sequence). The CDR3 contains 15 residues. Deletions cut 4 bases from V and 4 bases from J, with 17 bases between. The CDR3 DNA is TGTGCCAGCAGCACCACAGGGATAATACGCACTGAAGCTTTCTTT. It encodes CASSTTGIIRTEAFF.

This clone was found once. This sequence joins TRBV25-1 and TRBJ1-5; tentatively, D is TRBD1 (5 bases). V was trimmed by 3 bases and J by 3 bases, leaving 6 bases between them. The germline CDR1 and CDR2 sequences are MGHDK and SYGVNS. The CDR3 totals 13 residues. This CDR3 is CASSDRVNQPQHF. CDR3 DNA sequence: TGTGCCAGCAGTGACAGGGTCAATCAGCCCCAGCATTTT.

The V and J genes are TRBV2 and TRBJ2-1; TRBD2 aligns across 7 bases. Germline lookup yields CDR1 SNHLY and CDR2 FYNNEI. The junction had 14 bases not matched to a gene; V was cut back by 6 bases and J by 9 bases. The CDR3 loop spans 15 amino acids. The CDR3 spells CASSAGELRWGEQFF. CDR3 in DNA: TGTGCCAGCAGCGCGGGGGAATTAAGGTGGGGTGAGCAGTTCTTC.

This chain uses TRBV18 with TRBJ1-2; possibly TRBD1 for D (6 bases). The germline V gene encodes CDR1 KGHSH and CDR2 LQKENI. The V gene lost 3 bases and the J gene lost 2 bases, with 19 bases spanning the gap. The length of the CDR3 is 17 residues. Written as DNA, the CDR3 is TGTGCCAGCTCACCCGGGGGGCCCGGGACGCACAACTATGGCTACACCTTC. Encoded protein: CASSPGGPGTHNYGYTF.

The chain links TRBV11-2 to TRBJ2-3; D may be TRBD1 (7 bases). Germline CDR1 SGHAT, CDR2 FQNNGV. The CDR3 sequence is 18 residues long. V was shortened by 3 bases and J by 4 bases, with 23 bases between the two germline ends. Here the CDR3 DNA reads TGTGCCAGCAGCTTGGGCCCCAACAGGGGAGGAATATCAGATACGCAGTATTTT. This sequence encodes CASSLGPNRGGISDTQYF.

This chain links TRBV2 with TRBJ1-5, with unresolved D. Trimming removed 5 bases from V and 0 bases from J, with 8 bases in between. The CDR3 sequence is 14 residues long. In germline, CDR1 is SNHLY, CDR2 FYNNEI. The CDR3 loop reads CASSLRNSNQPQHF. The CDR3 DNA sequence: TGTGCCAGCAGTCTCAGAAATAGCAATCAGCCCCAGCATTTT. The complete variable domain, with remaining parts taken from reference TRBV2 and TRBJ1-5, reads EPEVTQTPSHQVTQMGQEVILRCVPISNHLYFYWYRQILGQKVEFLVSFYNNEISEKSEIFDDQFSVERPDGSNFTLKIRSTKLEDSAMYFCASSLRNSNQPQHFGDGTRLSIL.

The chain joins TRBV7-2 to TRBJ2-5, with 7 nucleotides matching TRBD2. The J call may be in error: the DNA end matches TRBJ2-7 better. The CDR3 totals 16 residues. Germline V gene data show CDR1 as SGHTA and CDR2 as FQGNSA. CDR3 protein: CASSSGRTSLTYEQYF. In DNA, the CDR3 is TGTGCCAGCAGCTCCGGACGGACTAGTCTCACCTACGAGCAGTACTTC.

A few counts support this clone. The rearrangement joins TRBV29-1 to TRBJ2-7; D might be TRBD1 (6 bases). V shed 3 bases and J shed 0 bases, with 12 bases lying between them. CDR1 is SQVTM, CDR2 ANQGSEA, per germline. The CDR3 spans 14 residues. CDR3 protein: CSVDSPQGSYEQYF. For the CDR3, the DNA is TGCAGCGTTGATTCCCCACAGGGCTCCTACGAGCAGTACTTC.

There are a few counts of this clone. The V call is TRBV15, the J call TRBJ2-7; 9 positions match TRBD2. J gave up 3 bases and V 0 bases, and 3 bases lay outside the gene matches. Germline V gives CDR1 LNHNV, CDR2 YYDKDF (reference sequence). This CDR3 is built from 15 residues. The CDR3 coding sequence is TGTGCCACCAGCAGAGACCGAGCGGGAGGCTACGAGCAGTACTTC. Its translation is CATSRDRAGGYEQYF.

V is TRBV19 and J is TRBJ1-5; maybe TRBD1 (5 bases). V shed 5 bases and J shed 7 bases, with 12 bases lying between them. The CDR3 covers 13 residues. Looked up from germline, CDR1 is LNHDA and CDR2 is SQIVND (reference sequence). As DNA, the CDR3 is TGTGCCAGTAGTGGGCCGGGGGAACAGCCCCAGCATTTT. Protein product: CASSGPGEQPQHF.

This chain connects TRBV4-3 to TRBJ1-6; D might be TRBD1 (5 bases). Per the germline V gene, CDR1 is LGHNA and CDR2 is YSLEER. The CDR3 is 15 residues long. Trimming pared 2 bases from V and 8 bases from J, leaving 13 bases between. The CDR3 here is CASSQRTGPYSPLHF. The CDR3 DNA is TGCGCCAGCAGCCAACGCACAGGCCCGTATTCACCCCTCCACTTT.

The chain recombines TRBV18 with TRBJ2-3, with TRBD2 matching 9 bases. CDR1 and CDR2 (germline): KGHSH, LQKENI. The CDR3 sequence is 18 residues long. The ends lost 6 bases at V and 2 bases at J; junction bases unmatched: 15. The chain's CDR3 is CASSKLAGTTPYTDTQYF. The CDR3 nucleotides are TGTGCCAGCTCGAAGCTAGCGGGAACAACACCCTACACAGATACGCAGTATTTT.

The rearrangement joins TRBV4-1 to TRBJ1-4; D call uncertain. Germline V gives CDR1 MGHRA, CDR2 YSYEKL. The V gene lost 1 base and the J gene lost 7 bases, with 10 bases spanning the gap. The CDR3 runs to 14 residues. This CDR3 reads CASSQAQMSEKLFF. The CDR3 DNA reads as TGCGCCAGCAGCCAAGCACAGATGAGTGAAAAACTGTTTTTT.